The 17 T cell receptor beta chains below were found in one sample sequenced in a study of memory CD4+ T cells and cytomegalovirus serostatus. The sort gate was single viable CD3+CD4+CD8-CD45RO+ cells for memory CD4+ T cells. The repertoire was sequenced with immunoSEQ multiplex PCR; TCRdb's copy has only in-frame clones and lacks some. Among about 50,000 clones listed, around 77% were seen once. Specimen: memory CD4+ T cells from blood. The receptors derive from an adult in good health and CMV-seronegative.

The CDR3 DNA reads as TGTGCCAGAAGCTTGGCGGGACTAGTCGCCGGGGAGCTGTTTTTT. It translates to CARSLAGLVAGELFF. The rearrangement uses TRBV5-3 and TRBJ2-2; 8 bases match TRBD2. TRBV5-3 is reported as an ORF; its role is uncertain. The J segment lost 6 bases and the V segment lost 0 bases, leaving 4 bases of the junction unmatched. The CDR3 covers 15 residues.

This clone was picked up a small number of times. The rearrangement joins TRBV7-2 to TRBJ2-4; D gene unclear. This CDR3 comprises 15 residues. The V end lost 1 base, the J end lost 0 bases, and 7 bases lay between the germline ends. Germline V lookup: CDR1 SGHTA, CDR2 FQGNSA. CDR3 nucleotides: TGTGCCAGCAGCTTAGAGCCACTAGCCAAAAACATTCAGTACTTC. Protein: CASSLEPLAKNIQYF.

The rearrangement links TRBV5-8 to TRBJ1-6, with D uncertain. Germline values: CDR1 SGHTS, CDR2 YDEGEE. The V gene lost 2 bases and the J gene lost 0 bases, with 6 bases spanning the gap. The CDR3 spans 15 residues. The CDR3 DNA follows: TGTGCCAGCAGCTTCGGGGTCTCCTATAATTCACCCCTCCACTTT. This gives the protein CASSFGVSYNSPLHF.

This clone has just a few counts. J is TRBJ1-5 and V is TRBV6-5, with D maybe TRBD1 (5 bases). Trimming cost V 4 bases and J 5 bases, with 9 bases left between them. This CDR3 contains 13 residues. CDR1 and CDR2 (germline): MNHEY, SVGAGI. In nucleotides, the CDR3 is TGTGCCAGCAGTTTGGACAATTATCAGCCCCAGCATTTT. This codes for CASSLDNYQPQHF.

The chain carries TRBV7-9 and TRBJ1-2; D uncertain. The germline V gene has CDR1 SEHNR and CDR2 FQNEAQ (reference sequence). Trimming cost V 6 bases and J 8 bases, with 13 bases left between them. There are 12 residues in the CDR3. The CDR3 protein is CASSYEGGGYTF. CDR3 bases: TGTGCCAGCAGTTATGAGGGAGGGGGCTACACCTTC.

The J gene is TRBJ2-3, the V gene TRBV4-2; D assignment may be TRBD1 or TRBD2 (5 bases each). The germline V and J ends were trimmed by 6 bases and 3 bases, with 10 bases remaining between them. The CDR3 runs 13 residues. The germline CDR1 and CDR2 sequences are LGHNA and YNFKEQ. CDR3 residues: CASRGRGTDTQYF. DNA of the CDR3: TGTGCCAGCAGGGGACGCGGAACAGATACGCAGTATTTT.

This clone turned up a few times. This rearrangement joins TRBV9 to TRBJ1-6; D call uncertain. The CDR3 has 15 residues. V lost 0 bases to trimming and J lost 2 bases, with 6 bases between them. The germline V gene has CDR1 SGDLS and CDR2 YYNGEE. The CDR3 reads CASSVEQPYNSPLHF. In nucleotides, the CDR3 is TGTGCCAGCAGCGTAGAACAGCCCTATAATTCACCCCTCCACTTT.

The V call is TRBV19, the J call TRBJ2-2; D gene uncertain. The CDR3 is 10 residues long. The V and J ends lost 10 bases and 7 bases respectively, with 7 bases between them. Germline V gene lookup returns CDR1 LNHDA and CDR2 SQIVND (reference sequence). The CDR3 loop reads CATADGELFF. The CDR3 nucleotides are TGTGCCACCGCTGACGGGGAGCTGTTTTTT.

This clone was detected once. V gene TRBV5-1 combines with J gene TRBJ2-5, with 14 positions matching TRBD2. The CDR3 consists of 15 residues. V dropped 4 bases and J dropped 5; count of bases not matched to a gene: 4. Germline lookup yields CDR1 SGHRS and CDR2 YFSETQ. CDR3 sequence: CASSLGLAGGETQYF. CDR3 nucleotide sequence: TGCGCCAGCAGCCTTGGACTAGCGGGGGGTGAGACCCAGTACTTC.

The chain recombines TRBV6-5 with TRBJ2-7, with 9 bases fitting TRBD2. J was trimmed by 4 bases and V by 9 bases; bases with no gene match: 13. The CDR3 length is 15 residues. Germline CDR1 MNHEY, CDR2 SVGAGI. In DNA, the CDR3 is TGTGCCAGTAGTAGTAGGACTAGCGCACCTTACGAGCAGTACTTC. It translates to CASSSRTSAPYEQYF.

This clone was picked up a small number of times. CDR3 bases: TGCGCCAGCAGCCAAGATGATGTAGGGGGCACTGAAGCTTTCTTT. Its translation is CASSQDDVGGTEAFF. The chain has TRBV4-3 and TRBJ1-1, with D perhaps TRBD1 (6 bases). Trimming removed 0 bases at V and 4 bases at J, with 12 bases between. The CDR3 has 15 amino acids. Per germline, CDR1 LGHNA and CDR2 YSLEER.

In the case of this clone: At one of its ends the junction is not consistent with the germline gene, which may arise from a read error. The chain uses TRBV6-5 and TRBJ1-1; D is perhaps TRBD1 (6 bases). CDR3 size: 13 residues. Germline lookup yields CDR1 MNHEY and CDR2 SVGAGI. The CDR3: CATSQTGNTEAFF. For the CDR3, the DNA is TGTGCCACCAGTCAGACAGGGAACACTGAAGCTTTCTTT.

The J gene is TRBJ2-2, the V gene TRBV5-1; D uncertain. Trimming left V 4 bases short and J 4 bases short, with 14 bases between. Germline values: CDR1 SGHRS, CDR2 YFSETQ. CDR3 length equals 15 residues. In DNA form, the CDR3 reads TGCGCCAGCAGCCTCACGTCCCCGGGCACCGGGGAGCTGTTTTTT. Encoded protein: CASSLTSPGTGELFF.

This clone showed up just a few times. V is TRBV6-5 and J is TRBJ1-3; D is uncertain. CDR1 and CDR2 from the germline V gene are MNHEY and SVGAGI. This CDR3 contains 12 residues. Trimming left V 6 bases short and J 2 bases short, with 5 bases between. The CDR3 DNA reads TGTGCCAGCAGGGGCCCTGGAAACACCATATATTTT. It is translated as CASRGPGNTIYF.

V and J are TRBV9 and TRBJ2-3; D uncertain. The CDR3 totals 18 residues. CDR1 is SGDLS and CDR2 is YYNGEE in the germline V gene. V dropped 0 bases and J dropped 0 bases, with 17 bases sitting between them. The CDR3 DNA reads TGTGCCAGCAGCGTAGGGGCAGCCCTATTTCTAAGCACAGATACGCAGTATTTT. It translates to CASSVGAALFLSTDTQYF.

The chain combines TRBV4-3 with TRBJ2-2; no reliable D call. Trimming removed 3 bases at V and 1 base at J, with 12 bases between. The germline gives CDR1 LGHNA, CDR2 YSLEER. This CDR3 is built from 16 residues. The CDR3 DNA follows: TGCGCCAGCAGCCAGAGTAGCAGGTTGAACACCGGGGAGCTGTTTTTT. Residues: CASSQSSRLNTGELFF.

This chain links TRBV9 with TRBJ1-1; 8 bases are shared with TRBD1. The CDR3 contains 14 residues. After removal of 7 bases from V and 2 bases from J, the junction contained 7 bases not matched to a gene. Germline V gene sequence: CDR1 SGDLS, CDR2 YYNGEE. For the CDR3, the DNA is TGTGCCAGCCAAAGGGGGACAGGAAACACTGAAGCTTTCTTT. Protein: CASQRGTGNTEAFF.